This T cell receptor beta chain was captured by sequencing in a study of T cells after yellow fever vaccination. On the study more broadly: Low-cell-number fractions underwent preparation using SMART-Seq v4 Ultra Low Input.

Germline V gene lookup returns CDR1 SNHLY and CDR2 FYNNEI. This CDR3 comprises 11 residues. With 4 bases removed from V and 5 bases from J, the gap between germline ends came to 6 bases. 5'RACE template switching generated TCR cDNA, adding a universal primer site and UMIs. A single record per CDR3 protein comes from TCRdb applying MiXCR to the 5' RACE reads. In the table there are approximately 550,000 distinct CDR3 sequences, under 25% of which are singletons. This clonotype was detected only a few times. This receptor was obtained from a man between 25 and 39 years old who received the YFV17D yellow fever vaccine. The chain joins TRBV2 to TRBJ2-7, with unresolved D. The sample in question was PBMCs, obtained 15 days after the yellow fever booster vaccination. CDR3 nucleotide sequence: TGTGCCAGCAGTGGGTTGAACGAGCAGTACTTC. This translates into CASSGLNEQYF.